This T cell receptor beta chain was found in a study of blood T cell repertoires in COVID-19. In the study overall: Italy, Spain and the United States were the sources of the convalescent and acute COVID-19 samples. Nucleic acid was either cDNA or gDNA, and it came from T cells, B-cell-depleted T cells, or PBMCs.

This CDR3 comprises 14 residues. The ends lost 2 bases at V and 4 bases at J; junction bases unmatched: 4. Germline values: CDR1 SGHRS, CDR2 YFSETQ. In the authors' methods: The assay estimated nucleated cells by amplifying reference gene primers. Only in-frame clones appear in the TCRdb table, and some are missing; sequencing was by immunoSEQ multiplex PCR. That table is the source of V, J and clone size, and D and trimming were worked out from the DNA. Of around 330,000 clones in the sample, around 90% are singletons; the top ten hold 4.5% to 5.5%. This chain connects TRBV5-1 to TRBJ1-1, with 8 bases identical to TRBD1. The sequenced sample was PBMCs or T cells enriched from blood (not recorded which). This TCR was sampled from a man aged 55 to 69 who had recovered from COVID-19. CDR3 coding DNA: TGCGCCAGCAGCTTTCTCCAGGGGGCCACTGAAGCTTTCTTT. Its translation: CASSFLQGATEAFF.